The 23 T cell receptor beta chains in this list originate from one sample, sequenced in a study of cytomegalovirus exposure and HLA in healthy donors. 13 Jbeta primers and 60 Vbeta primers were used for the PCR. Using immunoSEQ multiplex PCR, the repertoire was profiled, and TCRdb retains in-frame clones only, with some absent. The data show around 100,000 clones, over 65% seen once. The sample was PBMCs. These receptors were collected from a female donor in good health and CMV-seropositive.

Note on this clone: Other DNA sequences in the same sample also yield this CDR3. The genes are TRBV7-2 and TRBJ1-1; 7 nucleotides line up with TRBD1. The germline gives CDR1 SGHTA, CDR2 FQGNSA. The CDR3 length is 13 residues. V shed 5 bases, J shed 4 bases, and the junction held 4 bases outside the gene matches. The CDR3 DNA sequence: TGTGCCAGCAGCCGTCGACAGGGCACTGAAGCTTTCTTT. Its translation is CASSRRQGTEAFF.

V is TRBV7-9 and J is TRBJ1-2; 7 nucleotides line up with TRBD1. V was pared by 5 bases and J by 10 bases, with 13 bases of the junction left unmatched. Looked up from germline, CDR1 is SEHNR and CDR2 is FQNEAQ (reference sequence). The CDR3 runs to 14 residues. The CDR3 DNA reads TGTGCCAGCAGCCCCCAGGGGGGAAAGTTGACCTACACCTTC. Amino acids: CASSPQGGKLTYTF.

This sequence joins TRBV18 and TRBJ1-3; maybe TRBD1 (6 bases). V was trimmed by 3 bases and J by 0 bases, leaving 15 bases between them. The CDR3 has 17 amino acids. CDR1 is KGHSH and CDR2 is LQKENI in the germline V gene. CDR3 bases: TGTGCCAGCTCACCCCAGGACAGCCTAATCTCTGGAAACACCATATATTTT. It encodes CASSPQDSLISGNTIYF.

The rearrangement uses TRBV5-6 and TRBJ1-5; a weak D match, TRBD1 (5 bases). The V and J ends lost 2 bases and 1 base respectively, with 7 bases between them. The germline gives CDR1 SGHDT, CDR2 YYEEEE. The CDR3 has 14 amino acids. For the CDR3, the DNA is TGTGCCAGCAGCTTACGGGGGAGCAATCAGCCCCAGCATTTT. It codes for CASSLRGSNQPQHF.

The V call is TRBV7-2, the J call TRBJ2-1; TRBD2 matches at 11 bases. This CDR3 spans 16 amino acids. The germline CDR1 and CDR2 sequences are SGHTA and FQGNSA. J was trimmed by 5 bases and V by 2 bases; bases with no gene match: 5. This CDR3 is CASSLRTSGGDNEQFF. The CDR3 DNA follows: TGTGCCAGCAGCTTACGCACTAGCGGGGGTGACAATGAGCAGTTCTTC.

This clone appeared once. The chain's CDR3 is CASKEGPHEQYF. In DNA form, the CDR3 reads TGTGCCAGCAAGGAGGGTCCCCACGAGCAGTACTTC. This rearrangement joins TRBV21-1 to TRBJ2-7; no DNA check was done on the table's D call, TRBD2. TRBV21-1 is shown as a pseudogene. The length of the CDR3 is 12 residues.

This chain links TRBV27 with TRBJ2-7, with TRBD2 as a possible D gene (6 bases). The germline V gene encodes CDR1 MNHEY and CDR2 SMNVEV (reference sequence). There are 15 residues in the CDR3. V lost 4 bases to trimming and J lost 5 bases, with 18 bases between them. CDR3 in DNA: TGTGCCAGCAGTTCGATCGGGGGACTTGGGAACGAGCAGTACTTC. Translation: CASSSIGGLGNEQYF.

The genes are TRBV7-8 and TRBJ2-1, with TRBD2 matching 10 bases. CDR3 length: 19 residues. With V trimmed by 6 bases and J by 7 bases, 21 bases remained unmatched. Germline V gives CDR1 SGHVS, CDR2 FQNEAQ. The CDR3 nucleotides read TGTGCCAGCAGGGGGACGAAACTAGCGGGGCGAAGCGGGCGTAATGAGCAGTTCTTC. It specifies CASRGTKLAGRSGRNEQFF.

The chain combines TRBV5-1 with TRBJ1-3; TRBD1 agrees at 10 bases. V shed 3 bases, J shed 2 bases, and the junction held 5 bases outside the gene matches. Germline CDR1 and CDR2: SGHRS and YFSETQ. The CDR3 length is 16 residues. The chain's CDR3 is CASSSSGTGAGNTIYF. CDR3 DNA: TGCGCCAGCAGCTCCTCGGGGACAGGGGCTGGAAACACCATATATTTT.

The V and J genes are TRBV6-5 and TRBJ1-3; D ambiguous. The V end lost 0 bases, the J end lost 8 bases, and 17 bases lay between the germline ends. Germline values: CDR1 MNHEY, CDR2 SVGAGI. The CDR3 is 16 residues long. Here the CDR3 reads CASSYSRRGGQHTIYF. CDR3 DNA sequence: TGTGCCAGCAGTTACTCCCGGCGGGGAGGTCAGCACACCATATATTTT.

CDR3 residues: CASSLLGGRAVTGELFF. Written as DNA, the CDR3 is TGTGCCAGTAGTCTTCTTGGAGGGCGAGCCGTCACCGGGGAGCTGTTTTTT. The chain has TRBV19 and TRBJ2-2; TRBD2 might be the D (6 bases). This CDR3 region has 17 residues. The germline gives CDR1 LNHDA, CDR2 SQIVND (reference sequence). V gave up 5 bases and J gave up 4 bases, with 20 bases separating them.

The chain employs TRBV12-5 and TRBJ1-5, with TRBD1 identical over 8 bases. The CDR3 is made up of 18 amino acids. V lost 5 bases to trimming and J lost 3 bases; unmatched junction nucleotides: 15. In germline, CDR1 is LGHNT, CDR2 FRNRAP. The CDR3 DNA reads TGTGCTAGTGGTCTCGACAGGGGCTTTGGGGGCTCCAATCAGCCCCAGCATTTT. Amino acid sequence: CASGLDRGFGGSNQPQHF.

In this sample, this clone turned up once. J is TRBJ1-1 and V is TRBV5-4, with 7 bases matching TRBD1. J was trimmed by 2 bases and V by 4 bases; bases with no gene match: 8. There are 15 residues in the CDR3. Germline CDR1 and CDR2: SGHNT and YYREEE (reference sequence). In DNA, the CDR3 is TGTGCCAGCAGCAGGGGTGCAGGGGGAAACACTGAAGCTTTCTTT. Translating it yields CASSRGAGGNTEAFF.

This chain uses TRBV13 with TRBJ1-3, with 9 nucleotides matching TRBD1. The CDR3 contains 16 residues. Trimming cost V 1 base and J 9 bases; bases outside gene matches: 10. CDR1 and CDR2 from the germline V gene are PRHDT and FYEKMQ (reference sequence). CDR3 loop: CASSLENRGPGGTIYF. CDR3 nucleotides: TGTGCCAGCAGCTTAGAGAACAGGGGGCCTGGAGGCACCATATATTTT.

The chain uses TRBV9 and TRBJ1-1, with 9 bases lining up with TRBD1. The trim removed 2 bases at V and 4 bases at J, leaving 9 bases unmatched. Germline CDR1 is SGDLS and CDR2 is YYNGEE. The CDR3 contains 16 residues. The CDR3 region has the DNA TGTGCCAGCAGCGTCTTAGGACAGGGGAGTGTCACTGAAGCTTTCTTT. Translation gives CASSVLGQGSVTEAFF.

This clone was observed a few times. This sequence joins TRBV9 and TRBJ2-1; TRBD2 matches 8 bases. Trimming removed 3 bases from V and 9 bases from J; junction bases left unmatched: 8. The CDR3 extends over 14 amino acids. Germline V gene sequence: CDR1 SGDLS, CDR2 YYNGEE. The CDR3 bases are TGTGCCAGCAGCGCCAGACGTAGCGGGGCTGAGCAGTTCTTC. As protein: CASSARRSGAEQFF. The variable domain in full, completed from reference TRBV9 and TRBJ2-1, reads DSGVTQTPKHLITATGQRVTLRCSPRSGDLSVYWYQQSLDQGLQFLIQYYNGEERAKGNILERFSAQQFPDLHSELNLSSLELGDSALYFCASSARRSGAEQFFGPGTRLTVL.

The gene calls are TRBV5-1 and TRBJ1-3, with D unclear. This CDR3 spans 15 amino acids. Germline lookup yields CDR1 SGHRS and CDR2 YFSETQ. V lost 3 bases and J 1 base, leaving 11 bases between the germline ends. CDR3 in amino acids: CASSSGFGSGNTIYF. The DNA for the CDR3 is TGCGCCAGCAGCTCGGGATTTGGGTCTGGAAACACCATATATTTT.

V and J are TRBV28 and TRBJ1-4, with TRBD1 matching 8 bases. Unmatched junction bases numbered 8, after V lost 6 bases and J lost 8 bases. CDR3 length equals 14 residues. Germline V CDR1 and CDR2: MDHEN, SYDVKM. The CDR3 is CASRVSGGGEKLFF. Written as DNA, the CDR3 is TGTGCCAGCAGGGTATCAGGGGGCGGAGAAAAACTGTTTTTT.

The rearrangement joins TRBV5-4 to TRBJ2-5, with TRBD2 matching over 15 bases. The ends lost 3 bases at V and 2 bases at J; junction bases unmatched: 5. Germline lookup yields CDR1 SGHNT and CDR2 YYREEE (reference sequence). The CDR3 is 17 residues long. CDR3 sequence: CASSSGLAGGKQETQYF. Here the CDR3 DNA reads TGTGCCAGCAGCTCGGGACTAGCGGGAGGAAAGCAAGAGACCCAGTACTTC.

This clone was found once. V and J are TRBV5-1 and TRBJ2-1, with D perhaps TRBD1 or TRBD2 (6 bases each). The CDR3 covers 16 residues. Germline values: CDR1 SGHRS, CDR2 YFSETQ. V lost 4 bases and J 1 base, leaving 15 bases between the germline ends. The CDR3 DNA follows: TGCGCCAGCAGCCTGGGGGGCCTCGTATCCTACAATGAGCAGTTCTTC. This gives the protein CASSLGGLVSYNEQFF.

J is TRBJ2-3 and V is TRBV28; 8 bases match TRBD2. CDR1 is MDHEN, CDR2 SYDVKM, per germline. CDR3 length: 16 residues. Trimming removed 6 bases from V and 4 bases from J; junction bases left unmatched: 12. CDR3 in amino acids: CASRTIAGRIPDTQYF. The DNA of the CDR3 is TGTGCCAGCAGAACTATAGCGGGAAGGATACCAGATACGCAGTATTTT.

This clone occurred a few times. Given the absence of the conserved phenylalanine or tryptophan at the CDR3 end, a read error is likely. The chain's CDR3 is CASSYTSGGAYEQYL. CDR3 nucleotide sequence: TGTGCCAGCAGCTATACTAGCGGGGGGGCCTACGAGCAGTACCTC. The chain recombines TRBV7-2 with TRBJ2-7, with 13 bases identical to TRBD2. Germline V CDR1 and CDR2: SGHTA, FQGNSA. The CDR3 is 15 amino acids. V gave up 4 bases and J gave up 2 bases; unmatched junction bases: 2.

The J gene is TRBJ2-5, the V gene TRBV30; 9 bases map to TRBD2. Germline V gene sequence: CDR1 GTSNPN, CDR2 SVGIG (reference sequence). This CDR3 spans 15 amino acids. The trim removed 1 base at V and 5 bases at J, leaving 8 bases unmatched. The CDR3 DNA follows: TGTGCCTGGAGTGCTGGACTAGCGCAAAGGGAGACCCAGTACTTC. The encoded protein is CAWSAGLAQRETQYF.